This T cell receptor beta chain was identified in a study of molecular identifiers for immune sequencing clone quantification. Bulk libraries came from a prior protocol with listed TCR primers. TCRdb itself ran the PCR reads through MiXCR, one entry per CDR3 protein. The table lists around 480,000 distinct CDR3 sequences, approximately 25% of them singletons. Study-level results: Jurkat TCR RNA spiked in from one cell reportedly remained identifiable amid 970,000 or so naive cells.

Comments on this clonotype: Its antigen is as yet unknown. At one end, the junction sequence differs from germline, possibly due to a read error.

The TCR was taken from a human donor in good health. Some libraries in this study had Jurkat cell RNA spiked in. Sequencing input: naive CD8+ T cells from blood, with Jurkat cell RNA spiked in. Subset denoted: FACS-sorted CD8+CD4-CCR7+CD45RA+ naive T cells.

In nucleotides, the CDR3 is TGCGCCAGCGGCCAAGCCACAGGGGGGATCGGCACAGATACGCAGTATTTT. It encodes CASGQATGGIGTDTQYF. This rearrangement joins TRBV4-1 to TRBJ2-3, with 8 bases lining up with TRBD1. The CDR3 runs 17 residues. Germline values: CDR1 MGHRA, CDR2 YSYEKL.